The present TCR beta chain was sequenced within a study of CD8 T cells in Susac syndrome. An input of roughly 0.5 to 1 ug of RNA was subjected to reverse transcription using random hexamers. TCRdb reanalysed the immunoSEQ multiplex PCR reads using MiXCR and keeps one entry per CDR3 protein. In the table there are 150,000 to 200,000 distinct CDR3 sequences, approximately 95% of which are singletons. This clonotype was obtained from a human donor with multiple sclerosis. The sample comprised CD4+ T cells from PBMCs.

The CDR3 region is CSVAHGGLPNEKLFF. The CDR3 nucleotides are TGCAGCGTTGCCCACGGTGGGCTCCCTAATGAAAAACTGTTTTTT. The chain links TRBV29-1 to TRBJ1-4, with D unresolved. The V and J ends lost 4 bases and 3 bases respectively, with 15 bases between them. Germline V gene lookup returns CDR1 SQVTM and CDR2 ANQGSEA. The CDR3 runs to 15 residues.